This T cell receptor (beta chain) was found in a study of blood T cell repertoires in COVID-19. The assay was immunoSEQ multiplex PCR, and TCRdb's table has in-frame clones only and misses some. This repertoire shows 190,000 or so clones, more than 75% found once; its top ten account for 2.5% to 3.5%. From germline, CDR1 is SGHRS and CDR2 YFSETQ. The CDR3 length is 14 residues. With V trimmed by 3 bases and J by 2 bases, 2 bases remained unmatched. The specimen sequenced was peripheral blood. This TCR was sampled from a man aged 35 to 55 with active or convalescent COVID-19. V and J are TRBV5-1 and TRBJ2-7; 10 bases line up with TRBD1. The CDR3 sequence: CASSWGQGTYEQYF. CDR3 nucleotides: TGCGCCAGCAGCTGGGGACAGGGGACCTACGAGCAGTACTTC.